The TCR beta chain described here comes from a study of cytomegalovirus exposure and HLA in healthy donors (dated by TCRdb to the late 2010s). With respect to the entire study: According to an earlier analysis of 450 to 650 of the donors, about 190 million T cells yielded over 90 million unique TCR beta sequences and 250 to 350 Gb of sequence data. An early release that covered around 590 HLA-typed donors contained 250 to 350 gigabases of sequencing data and about 93 million unique TCR sequences. Of the approximately 400 genotyped donors, approximately 82% fell in the genetic ancestry cluster associated with self-reported Caucasian donors. The aim of the study was to test whether cataloging public T cell receptors could identify signatures of past pathogen exposure. Using immunosequencing, the study profiled T cell repertoires from fewer than 850 subjects and related those repertoires to cytomegalovirus serostatus. A separate validation cohort of some 130 different subjects was used in addition to the 666-subject first cohort. High-throughput TCR immunosequencing, statistical association of individual TCRs with disease status, and machine learning were combined to predict cytomegalovirus infection status. A later analysis re-analyzed previously published TCR beta repertoires from 666 donors and added high-resolution HLA genotyping to study TCR occurrence patterns. Rather than drawing on any new phenotypic data, the later analysis identified candidate immune exposures from TCR beta sequences and the way those sequences occurred across donors. An earlier analysis of some 500 of the donors applied high-throughput TCR beta sequencing to assess whether each TCR beta V gene segment acted as functional or pseudogenic. Donor age, sex, ethnicity and CMV serostatus were compiled alongside the repertoire data. A later genetic analysis took genome-wide SNP genotypes for about 65% of the roughly 670 donors and used that subset as a discovery cohort. All discovery cohort repertoires had been generated on a single sequencing platform. HLA typing included class I and class II loci at four-digit resolution. The number of donors typed differed by locus, with about 629-640 for A, B, C, DRB1 and DQB1, over 500 for DQA1, 600 to 610 for DPA1, and some 440 for DPB1. Roughly five DR-DQ haplotypes were treated as single units for association and clustering because of strong linkage in the cohort. Among 300 to 500 genotyped donors of the cohort, an average of around 240,000 unique TCR beta nucleotide sequences was sequenced per donor, of which about 19% were non-productive.

In total, approximately 700 healthy bone marrow donors made up the cohort. All cohort members were sampled while nominally healthy, although unrecorded immune exposures were likely present. The donor tested CMV seropositive, placing the donor among the approximately 310 seropositive members of the cohort. A peripheral blood sample was provided by each donor, and peripheral blood mononuclear cells were used for TCR beta sequencing. The Qiagen DNeasy Blood Extraction Kit was used to extract genomic DNA from the blood cell samples. As encoded in the germline V gene (reference sequence), CDR1 is GTSNPN while CDR2 is SVGIG. The CDR3 goes from the cysteine to the phenylalanine over 16 residues. Just the 48-base CDR3 DNA is kept, in frame starting at base 1. Cut back by 2 bases and 1 base, the V and J ends lie 16 bases apart. In regard to this clone: No antigen is known for it. No base quality values were provided; no much bigger clone lies one nucleotide off.

Overall results and qualifications from the work: A later analysis associated about 17,000 TCR beta sequences with specific HLA alleles at a false discovery rate of 0.05. Linkage disequilibrium might explain the correlated functional status among segregating V segments, but an unknown experimental factor could not be excluded. A further reported finding was that TCR beta sequences accurately predicted the HLA-A and HLA-B alleles for most subjects in the first cohort. It was suggested by the authors that the approach could potentially be generalized to other disease states and immunological phenotypes. In a later genetic analysis, fewer N-insertions in productive TCRs were reported among donors in an Asian-associated ancestry cluster than the roughly 700-donor mean. Because counts were too low, 15 or so rarely observed V segments, including chromosome 9 orphons, were excluded from the earlier analysis of 587 of the donors. An earlier analysis of 587 of the donors showed that most TCR beta V segments appeared in productive rearrangements either about 90% or about 30% of the time, which broadly matched IMGT annotations. In a later analysis, HLA-associated TCR beta chains showed more clonal expansion and lower generation probabilities than non-associated chains that were equally common. In a later genetic analysis, a missense DCLRE1C variant was associated with V-gene and J-gene trimming of TCR beta chains, and the association was replicated in an independent cohort. Because HLA typing was unavailable for some donors at each locus, only the typed subset was used in association tests. A later analysis reported that several top co-occurrence clusters appeared linked to parvovirus B19, influenza, CMV and Epstein-Barr virus. Sequencing depth was assumed to be roughly uniform across donors in the presence/absence analyses, though that assumption may not hold. A cluster of highly shared sequence variants was judged likely to be a technical artifact of the sequencing pipeline. Some IMGT-functional V segments, including TRBV6-2 and TRBV6-3, could not be told apart with the 87-base-pair reads, so those segments were excluded. The classifier was reported to diagnose cytomegalovirus status with high specificity and sensitivity in both the original and validation cohorts. Across donors, most TCR sequences were observed very rarely, whereas some public TCRs were present in many individuals. For the cohort, immune exposure information was limited to CMV serostatus. The study gave a list of 150 to 200 TCR beta chains associated with cytomegalovirus. In vitro tests confirmed that a few of the cytomegalovirus-associated TCR beta chains recognize cytomegalovirus antigens. In a later analysis, most CMV-associated TCR beta chains were found to appear HLA-restricted, with HLA associations seemingly driven largely by CMV exposure. In a later analysis, TCR association rates were found to vary across HLA loci, with the most associated TCRs seen for DRB1 alleles and the fewest for HLA-C alleles. Strong co-occurrence of HLA alleles, especially DR and DQ, made assigning TCR associations to individual alleles difficult. In this cohort, only TCR beta chains were sequenced, and detectable features were limited by the absence of alpha or paired-chain data.

The method behind the library was the immunoSEQ multiplex PCR assay. The multiplex PCR relied on a mix of 60 forward primers for TCR Vbeta segments and 13 reverse primers for TCR Jbeta segments. The CDR3 region of rearranged TCR beta genes was amplified from genomic DNA by a multiplex PCR assay. The Illumina HiSeq System was used to sequence the amplified TCR beta libraries as 87-base-pair reads. The published analysis was carried out like this. A later analysis tallied some 79 million unique TCR beta chains across the 660 or so repertoires, and about 12 million of those chains were shared by two or more donors. Raw reads were error-corrected and collapsed into unique sequences with a nearest-neighbor algorithm that merged closely related sequences to remove PCR and sequencing errors. Alignment of CDR3 sequences to IMGT reference sequences was used to assign V, D and J gene segments. For a sequence to be retained, a match of at least six nucleotides was required to both a V gene segment and a J gene segment. Rearrangements were classified as productive when the CDR3 lacked stop codons and remained in frame with V and J, and all other rearrangements were classified as non-productive. Following IMGT convention, CDR3 was defined as the stretch from the second conserved V-encoded cysteine to the conserved J-encoded phenylalanine. The earlier analysis of about 500 of the donors excluded sequences that lacked an unambiguous match to a single V gene segment. An earlier analysis of fewer than 750 of the donors classified V segments as functional when productive rearrangements were above 56.7% and as segregating when the standard deviation between donors was above 5%. A statistical classification framework was developed to diagnose cytomegalovirus status using the catalog of TCR beta chain sequences. In a later analysis, V and J genes were assigned by comparing TCR nucleotide sequences against IMGT/GENE-DB human TR gene sequences. In a later analysis, CDR3 sequences and most-parsimonious VDJ recombination scenarios were assigned using the TCRdist pipeline. In a later analysis, each TCR beta chain was defined by its CDR3 amino acid sequence together with its V-gene family, and reads lacking a unique V-gene family were excluded. In a later analysis, approximately 590 highly shared, low-generation-probability nucleotide sequences were removed to address suspected cross-contamination and a sequencing artifact. In a later analysis, a clonal expansion index for each public chain was calculated from normalized within-repertoire ranks of inferred template counts. Generation probabilities in a later analysis came from a VDJ recombination model fitted to out-of-frame rearrangements, and those results were checked against IGoR. A later analysis scored TCR-TCR, TCR-HLA and TCR-CMV co-occurrence with hypergeometric tests, applying a repertoire-size bias correction to TCR pairs. A later analysis estimated false discovery rates by permuting HLA or CMV assignments 20 times. In a later analysis, co-occurring TCRs were grouped using DBSCAN, and TCRdist sequence similarity was added for clustering within HLA-allele-positive subsets. Co-occurrence clustering excluded repertoires with fewer than 30,000 or more than 120,000 public chains, plus five with anomalous nucleotide sharing. Drawn from immuneACCESS, this table holds only the in-frame rearrangements with V and J called that TCRdb kept. Clones are partly lost; checked studies trace under half to an unresolved V gene and leave the rest unexplained. V, J and clone size derive from that table, while D and trimming were established from the DNA sequence. For this sample there are 90,000 to 110,000 clones; roughly 63% appear just once. Roughly 5.3% of the sample goes to the ten largest clones.

The sequence was obtained from a woman aged 70-85 years in good health and CMV-seropositive. Here the chain combines TRBV30 and TRBJ2-3, with the identity of the D gene unclear. Sequencing was performed on PBMCs. In nucleotide form, the sequence is TGTGCCTGGAGTCCGCCGCGGTGGGTAGGCACAGATACGCAGTATTTT. Its protein product is CAWSPPRWVGTDTQYF.